This TCR beta chain was obtained from a study of control samples from healthy donors and cancer patients. Method: immunoSEQ multiplex PCR; TCRdb's copy keeps in-frame clones and lacks some. The sample has under 300,000 clones, roughly 82% seen once. CDR3 size: 13 residues. CDR1 and CDR2 from the germline V gene are KGHSH and LQKENI. The germline V and J ends were trimmed by 5 bases and 4 bases, with 12 bases remaining between them. The TCR comes from an older woman with lung cancer. Sequences were obtained from PBMCs. The rearrangement joins TRBV18 to TRBJ2-7; D not certain. This CDR3 reads CASSSPTSYEQYF. The CDR3 coding sequence is TGTGCCAGCTCAAGCCCGACAAGTTACGAGCAGTACTTC.